This T cell receptor beta chain was recovered during a study of CXCR3-negative and CXCR3-positive naive CD8 T cells. Regarding the study as a whole: Both naive subsets had comparably high diversity; memory CD8+ cells much lower. In CXCR3-positive naive cells, the TRB CDR3s were more hydrophobic than in CXCR3-negative naive cells. From TRB CDR3 properties, TCR strength was inferred; surface CD5 did not differ between naive subsets.

Naive CD8+ T lymphocytes were specified as CD45RO-CCR7+CD27+CD95-. Notes on this clonotype: No antigen is known for it.

TRB cDNA libraries were made by UMI-labeled 5' RACE. For each CDR3 protein, TCRdb gives one entry from its re-call of the 5' RACE reads, without DNA. The data show over 95,000 distinct CDR3 sequences, and the top ten clones hold less than 0.4%. Germline loops: CDR1 MNHGY, CDR2 SAAAGT. CDR3 size: 16 residues. The receptor was isolated from a human donor in good health. Some clones in this sample may be carry-over from other donors' samples. The specimen was naive CXCR3+ CD8+ T cells from blood. Stated subset: CD45RO-CCR7+CD27+CD95- naive CD8+ T cells expressing CXCR3 (TNR3+). This chain uses TRBV6-8 with TRBJ1-5; TCRdb returns TRBD1, unconfirmable since there is no DNA. The chain's CDR3 is CASSQPETGSNQPQHF.